The present entry profiles one T cell receptor (beta chain) with its context. What it recognizes is unknown. Primers included in the PCR were 60 Vbeta and 13 Jbeta primers. The method was immunoSEQ multiplex PCR; TCRdb's version includes in-frame clones alone and lacks a portion of them. This listing includes 45,000 to 60,000 clones. This sample was included in a study of cytomegalovirus exposure and HLA in healthy donors. The study's findings and limits: Some V segments, including TRBV6-2 and TRBV6-3, were excluded as indistinguishable. Later on, an analysis showed TCR association rates differing by HLA locus, with DRB1 the most and HLA-C the fewest. Data from an earlier analysis indicated that most TCR beta V segments were productive either about 87% or about 30% of the time.

V dropped 2 bases and J dropped 4; count of bases not matched to a gene: 5. The CDR3 is 16 amino acids. Germline V gives CDR1 LGHNA, CDR2 YNFKEQ. Sequenced: PBMCs. This TCR came from a female donor in good health and CMV-seronegative. The chain uses TRBV4-2 and TRBJ2-5; 12 bases fit TRBD2. CDR3 sequence: CASSQSSGRGGETQYF. The CDR3 DNA follows: TGTGCCAGCAGCCAATCTAGCGGGAGGGGGGGAGAGACCCAGTACTTC.